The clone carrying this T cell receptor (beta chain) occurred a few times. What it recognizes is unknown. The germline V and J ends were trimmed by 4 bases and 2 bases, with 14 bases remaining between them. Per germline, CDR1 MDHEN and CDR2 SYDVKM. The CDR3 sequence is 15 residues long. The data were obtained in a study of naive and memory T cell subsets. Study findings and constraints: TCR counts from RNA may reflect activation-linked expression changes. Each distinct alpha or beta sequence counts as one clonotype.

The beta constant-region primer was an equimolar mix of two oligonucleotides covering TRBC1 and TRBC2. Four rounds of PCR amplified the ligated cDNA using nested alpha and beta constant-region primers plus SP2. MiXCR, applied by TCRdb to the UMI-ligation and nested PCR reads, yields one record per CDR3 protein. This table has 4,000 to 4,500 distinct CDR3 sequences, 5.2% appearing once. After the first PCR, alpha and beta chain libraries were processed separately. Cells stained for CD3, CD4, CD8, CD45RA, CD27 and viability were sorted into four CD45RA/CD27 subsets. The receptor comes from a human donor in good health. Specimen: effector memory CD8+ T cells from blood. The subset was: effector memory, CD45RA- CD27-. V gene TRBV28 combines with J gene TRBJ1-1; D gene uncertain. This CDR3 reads CASSYGWMGNTEAFF. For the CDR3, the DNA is TGTGCCAGCAGTTATGGCTGGATGGGAAACACTGAAGCTTTCTTT.